The subject of this entry is one T cell receptor (beta chain). The length of the CDR3 is 15 residues. From germline, CDR1 is LGHDT and CDR2 YNNKEL (reference sequence). V was clipped by 8 bases and J by 7 bases; unmatched bases: 12. The data are from a study of blood T cells in healthy people across ages. Primers used in a second PCR of about 6 to 11 cycles were a sample-barcoded 5' primer and a J-beta primer mix. Tagging of each cDNA molecule was performed by a template-switch adaptor with 12 random nucleotides. TCRdb fed the 5' RACE reads into MiXCR, producing one record per CDR3 protein. The table shows hundreds of thousands of distinct CDR3 sequences, with around 48% occurring only once.

This clonotype was obtained from a woman in her fifties or sixties in good health. This sequence joins TRBV3-1 and TRBJ2-1; TRBD2 aligns across 9 bases. Sequencing used blood. The CDR3 reads CASGLLEREENEQFF. Written as DNA, the CDR3 is TGTGCCAGCGGCCTCCTAGAGCGGGAGGAAAATGAGCAGTTCTTC.